This T cell receptor (beta chain) is from a study of T-cell memory formation after mild COVID-19. A single record per CDR3 protein comes from TCRdb applying MiXCR to the 5' RACE reads. The top ten clones hold under 30% of a sample with approximately 100,000 distinct CDR3 sequences, roughly an eighth of them seen once. The V and J ends lost 0 bases and 12 bases respectively, with 20 bases between them. This CDR3 spans 15 amino acids. The germline V gene encodes CDR1 LGHDT and CDR2 YNNKEL (reference sequence). The specimen was PBMCs or a T cell subset sorted from them (not recorded which). This TCR derives from an adult woman who had mild COVID-19 (a few samples of this study predate the infection). Cell type and time point are not known. This chain uses TRBV3-1 with TRBJ1-1; D possibly corresponds to TRBD1 (6 bases). This CDR3 is CASSQDLGVAGATFF. The CDR3 bases are TGTGCCAGCAGCCAAGATCTGGGAGTAGCAGGGGCAACTTTCTTT.